The 15 T cell receptor beta chains presented below share a single source sample, sequenced in a study of Ad26.COV2.S vaccination and SARS-CoV-2 variants. Generated by immunoSEQ multiplex PCR, the TCRdb table keeps only in-frame clones and is missing some. This repertoire shows about 410,000 clones, roughly 90% found once; its top ten account for more than 1.5%. Treatment of the sample: 19 received Ad26.COV2.S at low or high dose, single or two shots; 5 received placebo; per-sample allocation not given. All samples were drawn on day 63, counting from the first vaccine or placebo injection. Sequences were derived from peripheral blood, sampled in a trial of Ad26.COV2.S vaccine versus placebo. The receptors originated from a person between 18 and 59 years old who received the Ad26.COV2.S COVID-19 vaccine or a placebo.

The rearrangement joins TRBV19 to TRBJ2-1, with 9 bases aligning to TRBD1. The CDR3 is made up of 15 amino acids. Germline V CDR1 and CDR2: LNHDA, SQIVND (reference sequence). The V gene end was trimmed by 5 bases and the J gene end by 7 bases; junction bases not matched to a gene: 9. The CDR3 sequence is CASSPTGGRLNEQFF. The CDR3 bases are TGTGCCAGTAGTCCGACAGGGGGGAGGTTGAATGAGCAGTTCTTC.

The V call is TRBV6-5, the J call TRBJ1-1, with 8 bases aligning to TRBD1. CDR1 is MNHEY and CDR2 is SVGAGI in the germline V gene. J gave up 3 bases and V 2 bases, and 5 bases lay outside the gene matches. This CDR3 has 15 residues. The CDR3 bases are TGTGCCAGCAGTTACGGCAGGGGGCGCGACACTGAAGCTTTCTTT. The encoded protein is CASSYGRGRDTEAFF.

The rearrangement links TRBV11-2 to TRBJ2-4; TRBD1 aligns across 9 bases. J lost 1 base, V lost 5 bases, and 9 bases had no gene match. The CDR3 consists of 17 residues. From germline, CDR1 is SGHAT and CDR2 FQNNGV. In DNA form, the CDR3 reads TGTGCCAGCAGCAACGGCCCCGGGACAGGGGCCAAAAACATTCAGTACTTC. Its protein product is CASSNGPGTGAKNIQYF.

The chain joins TRBV6-1 to TRBJ1-6, with D perhaps TRBD1 (5 bases). The CDR3 consists of 15 residues. The germline gives CDR1 MNHNS, CDR2 SASEGT. With 2 bases removed from V and 8 bases from J, the gap between germline ends came to 13 bases. CDR3 nucleotides: TGTGCCAGCAGTGAATGGTTAGGGGCGGATTCACCCCTCCACTTT. It yields the protein CASSEWLGADSPLHF.

The chain recombines TRBV20-1 with TRBJ2-3; no firm D call. V was trimmed by 3 bases and J by 2 bases, leaving 18 bases between them. Germline V lookup: CDR1 DFQATT, CDR2 SNEGSKA (reference sequence). The CDR3 runs to 16 residues. The CDR3 protein is CSASLRPQMITDTQYF. In nucleotides, the CDR3 is TGCAGTGCTAGTCTTCGTCCCCAAATGATCACAGATACGCAGTATTTT.

V is TRBV5-8 and J is TRBJ2-7; TRBD2 is a possible D gene (6 bases). CDR3 size: 16 residues. Germline V CDR1 and CDR2: SGHTS, YDEGEE. V was shortened by 4 bases and J by 3 bases, with 20 bases between the two germline ends. The CDR3 nucleotides read TGTGCCAGCAGCGAGGATTGGGGGGAAGTAATCTACGAGCAGTACTTC. This sequence encodes CASSEDWGEVIYEQYF.

V usage is TRBV10-3 and J usage is TRBJ2-7; D remains ambiguous. The CDR3 runs 13 residues. The germline gives CDR1 ENHRY, CDR2 SYGVKD. Trimming removed 0 bases from V and 7 bases from J, with 10 bases in between. The CDR3 DNA reads TGTGCCATCAGTGAGTCCGCGGATGGAGAGCAGTACTTC. It codes for CAISESADGEQYF.

V and J are TRBV7-9 and TRBJ2-1; 10 bases line up with TRBD1. The V gene's germline CDR1 is SEHNR and CDR2 FQNEAQ (reference sequence). V was clipped by 4 bases and J by 8 bases; unmatched bases: 8. This CDR3 comprises 15 residues. The CDR3 bases are TGTGCCAGCAGCTCGACAGGGGGCGAGTCCCATGAGCAGTTCTTC. It encodes CASSSTGGESHEQFF.

This chain uses TRBV4-1 with TRBJ1-2; D might be TRBD1 (6 bases). From germline, CDR1 is MGHRA and CDR2 YSYEKL. This CDR3 is built from 20 residues. The V end was cut by 2 bases, the J end by 2 bases, with 27 bases between. CDR3 region: CASSQPSRGRTAPTNYGYTF. For the CDR3, the DNA is TGCGCCAGCAGCCAACCCTCTCGGGGTCGGACAGCCCCGACAAACTATGGCTACACCTTC.

V and J are TRBV7-2 and TRBJ2-7; the D is unclear. Between the trimmed V and J ends, which lost 1 base and 3 bases, there was a span of 10 bases. There are 14 residues in the CDR3. Germline-derived CDR1 and CDR2 are SGHTA and FQGNSA. The CDR3 coding sequence is TGTGCCAGCAGCTTAGGTTTGGCCTTCTACGAGCAGTACTTC. This codes for CASSLGLAFYEQYF.

This chain joins TRBV7-9 and TRBJ2-1, with a possible D match to TRBD2 (6 bases). The CDR3 length is 13 residues. V lost 3 bases, J lost 8 bases, and 11 bases lay in between. Germline CDR1 and CDR2: SEHNR and FQNEAQ (reference sequence). The CDR3 sequence is CASSLAGLHEQFF. CDR3 DNA sequence: TGTGCCAGCAGCTTGGCGGGACTCCATGAGCAGTTCTTC.

The chain carries TRBV7-2 and TRBJ1-1; no clear D gene. Germline values: CDR1 SGHTA, CDR2 FQGNSA. V lost 2 bases and J 2 bases, leaving 12 bases between the germline ends. This CDR3 is built from 15 residues. CDR3 residues: CASSLILVYNTEAFF. The CDR3 DNA sequence: TGTGCCAGCAGCTTAATTCTGGTATATAACACTGAAGCTTTCTTT.

The chain combines TRBV6-5 with TRBJ1-2; 12 bases match TRBD1. The CDR3 runs to 16 residues. With V trimmed by 2 bases and J by 3 bases, 4 bases remained unmatched. Germline assignment: CDR1 MNHEY and CDR2 SVGAGI. CDR3 in DNA: TGTGCCAGCAGTTACGGGACAGGGGGCGTGCACTATGGCTACACCTTC. Translation: CASSYGTGGVHYGYTF.

The genes are TRBV9 and TRBJ2-3, with D possibly being TRBD1 (5 bases). The CDR3 length is 15 residues. V was cut by 1 base and J by 2 bases, with 11 bases left in between. CDR1 and CDR2 (germline): SGDLS, YYNGEE. CDR3: CASSVTGINTDTQYF. Written as DNA, the CDR3 is TGTGCCAGCAGCGTAACAGGAATTAACACAGATACGCAGTATTTT.

This clone was detected a few times. V gene TRBV28 combines with J gene TRBJ1-2; maybe TRBD1 (6 bases). Trimming removed 5 bases from V and 7 bases from J, with 17 bases in between. CDR1 is MDHEN and CDR2 is SYDVKM in the germline V gene. This CDR3 spans 14 amino acids. The CDR3 protein is CASSGMGGARGYTF. CDR3 coding DNA: TGTGCCAGCAGTGGGATGGGGGGGGCTCGTGGCTACACCTTC.